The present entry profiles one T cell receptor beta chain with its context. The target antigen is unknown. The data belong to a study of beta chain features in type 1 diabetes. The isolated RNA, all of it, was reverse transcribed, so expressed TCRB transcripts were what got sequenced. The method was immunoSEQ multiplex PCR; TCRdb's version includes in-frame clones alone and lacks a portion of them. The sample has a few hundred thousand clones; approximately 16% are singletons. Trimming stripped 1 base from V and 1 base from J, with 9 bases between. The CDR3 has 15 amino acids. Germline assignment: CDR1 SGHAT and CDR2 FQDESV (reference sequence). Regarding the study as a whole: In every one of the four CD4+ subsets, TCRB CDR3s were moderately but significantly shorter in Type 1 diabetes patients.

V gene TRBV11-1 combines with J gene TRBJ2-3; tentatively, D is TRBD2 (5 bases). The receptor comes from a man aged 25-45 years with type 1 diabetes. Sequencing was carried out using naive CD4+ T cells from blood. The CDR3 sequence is CASSLVSDRTDTQYF. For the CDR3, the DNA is TGTGCCAGCAGCTTAGTTAGCGATCGCACAGATACGCAGTATTTT.